Listed below are T cell receptor beta chains from one sample, sequenced in a study of T cell responses to AZD1222 COVID-19 vaccine. The data were produced by immunoSEQ multiplex PCR, yet TCRdb's version contains in-frame clones alone and is incomplete. The table has some 61,000 clones, roughly 90% seen once. Specimen: peripheral blood, collected on day 0 of AZD1222 vaccination. The receptors were sampled from an adult in good health. Each CDR3 is given with its conserved first and last residue. Fields, in order: J gene, D gene, clone size, V gene, CDR3 DNA, CDR3 protein. A D gene is named only where the DNA matches it firmly. Clone size, where shown, is once, few, many, or a class for clones that have expanded.

TRBJ2-2	-	few	TRBV6-4	TGTGCCAGCAGTGTTTCTAGCACCGGGGAGCTGTTTTTT	CASSVSSTGELFF
TRBJ2-3	TRBD2	-	TRBV13	TGTGCCAGCAGCTTCGAGGCGGCACGCGGGGGGGGAGATACGCAGTATTTT	CASSFEAARGGGDTQYF
TRBJ2-2	-	-	TRBV6-5	TGTGCCAGCAAGATAGGTCGAGACACCGGGGAGCTGTTTTTT	CASKIGRDTGELFF
TRBJ2-3	-	-	TRBV10-1	TGCGCCAGCAGTGAGGCTAGCGAGGGCACAGATACGCAGTATTTT	CASSEASEGTDTQYF
TRBJ2-7	TRBD1	-	TRBV7-9	TGTGCCAGCAGCCCCGGACAGGCTATCTACGAGCAGTACTTC	CASSPGQAIYEQYF
TRBJ1-1	-	-	TRBV29-1	TGCAGCGTTTGGGGGGGGGACACTGAAGCTTTCTTT	CSVWGGDTEAFF
TRBJ2-7	-	-	TRBV25-1	TGTGCCAGCAGTGATTGGAGAGGGGTGGCCGGCTACGAGCAGTACTTC	CASSDWRGVAGYEQYF
TRBJ1-1	-	-	TRBV5-8	TGTGCCAGCAGCTTTATCTACAGGATGAACACTGAAGCTTTCTTT	CASSFIYRMNTEAFF
TRBJ2-7	TRBD2	-	TRBV5-1	TGCGCCAGCAGCCTGCGAGGGGATAGCGGGTACGAGCAGTACTTC	CASSLRGDSGYEQYF
TRBJ1-2	-	-	TRBV28	TGTGCCAGCAGTTCCCCCTCCTTTGCCCTCCCTAACTATGGCTACACCTTC	CASSSPSFALPNYGYTF
TRBJ1-2	-	-	TRBV24-1	TGTGCCACCAGTGCCGGGGACTCCTTGGGCTACACCTTC	CATSAGDSLGYTF
TRBJ2-5	-	-	TRBV2	TGTGCCGGAGACAGCGGACAAGAGACCCAGTACTTC	CAGDSGQETQYF